The 32 T cell receptor beta chains presented below share a single source sample, sequenced in a study of a mutant IDH1 vaccine in newly diagnosed glioma. No antigen has been assigned to these receptors. Specified time point: week 47, end of study. In every dose of vaccine, 300 ug of mutant IDH1 20-mer peptide was given alongside topical imiquimod. Clones were read by immunoSEQ multiplex PCR, and TCRdb kept only the in-frame ones, dropping some. The sample includes tens of thousands of clones, 82% of them seen just once. The specimen comprised PBMCs, sampled from a glioma patient whose treatment included an IDH1 peptide vaccine. The source of these receptors is a man between 35 and 55 years old with glioma. Some clones in this sample may be carry-over from other donors' samples.

The V call is TRBV7-9, the J call TRBJ2-2; 11 bases map to TRBD2. The CDR3 totals 19 residues. The junction had 17 bases not matched to a gene; V was cut back by 5 bases and J by 6 bases. Germline V gene data show CDR1 as SEHNR and CDR2 as FQNEAQ (reference sequence). The CDR3 DNA reads as TGTGCCAGCAGCCGGAACTTATTTGGGACTAGCGGCATGGCCGGGGAGCTGTTTTTT. This encodes CASSRNLFGTSGMAGELFF.

The chain recombines TRBV9 with TRBJ1-6; D not certain. The CDR3 sequence is 12 residues long. Germline-derived CDR1 and CDR2 are SGDLS and YYNGEE. The V end lost 0 bases, the J end lost 7 bases, and 2 bases lay between the germline ends. The DNA for the CDR3 is TGTGCCAGCAGCGTAGACAATTCACCCCTCCACTTT. This codes for CASSVDNSPLHF.

V is TRBV10-3 and J is TRBJ2-1; 8 bases are a match to TRBD1. The CDR3 covers 14 residues. From germline, CDR1 is ENHRY and CDR2 SYGVKD. V gave up 3 bases and J gave up 10 bases; unmatched junction bases: 8. CDR3: CAISDDRGSKEQFF. In DNA, the CDR3 is TGTGCCATCAGTGATGACAGGGGTAGTAAGGAGCAGTTCTTC.

V usage is TRBV5-5 and J usage is TRBJ1-2; 8 nucleotides align to TRBD1. Trimming removed 4 bases from V and 5 bases from J; junction bases left unmatched: 13. Germline CDR1 reads SGHKS; CDR2 reads YYEKEE (reference sequence). The CDR3 runs to 16 residues. This CDR3 reads CASSPRFLDRGYGYTF. The CDR3 DNA sequence: TGTGCCAGCAGCCCCCGTTTCCTCGACAGGGGTTATGGCTACACCTTC.

The rearrangement joins TRBV5-4 to TRBJ2-5; D may be TRBD1 (6 bases). Germline values: CDR1 SGHNT, CDR2 YYREEE (reference sequence). The CDR3 is made up of 14 amino acids. Trimming removed 3 bases at V and 4 bases at J, with 13 bases between. CDR3 in amino acids: CASSSPGGGETQYF. The CDR3 DNA sequence: TGTGCCAGCAGCTCCCCTGGGGGCGGAGAGACCCAGTACTTC. Complete variable domain (other parts from reference TRBV5-4 and TRBJ2-5): ETGVTQSPTHLIKTRGQQVTLRCSSQSGHNTVSWYQQALGQGPQFIFQYYREEENGRGNFPPRFSGLQFPNYSSELNVNALELDDSALYLCASSSPGGGETQYFGPGTRLLVL.

The chain uses TRBV4-2 and TRBJ1-2; the D is unclear. The V and J ends lost 0 bases and 1 base respectively, with 9 bases between them. Germline CDR1 and CDR2: LGHNA and YNFKEQ. This CDR3 is 15 amino acids long. The CDR3 region has the DNA TGTGCCAGCAGCCAAGATGGCAGCCTTAACTATGGCTACACCTTC. Its protein product is CASSQDGSLNYGYTF.

This chain joins TRBV23-1 and TRBJ2-2; tentative D call: TRBD1 (8 bases). TRBV23-1 is annotated as an ORF whose role is uncertain. CDR3 length: 20 amino acids. V dropped 0 bases and J dropped 3 bases, with 23 bases sitting between them. CDR3 amino acids: CASSQSDREWGGGDTGELFF. DNA for the CDR3: TGCGCCAGCAGTCAATCGGACAGGGAGTGGGGCGGGGGTGACACCGGGGAGCTGTTTTTT.

This clone was counted only a few times. The genes are TRBV7-2 and TRBJ1-1, with no clear D. This CDR3 spans 13 amino acids. The V gene's germline CDR1 is SGHTA and CDR2 FQGNSA. The V end lost 2 bases, the J end lost 7 bases, and 11 bases lay between the germline ends. The CDR3 coding sequence is TGTGCCAGCAGCTTATCGGAAAGGTTTGAAGCTTTCTTT. This sequence encodes CASSLSERFEAFF.

The chain has TRBV5-4 and TRBJ1-2; D ambiguous. The CDR3 spans 14 residues. Trimming shortened V by 4 bases and J by 2 bases, and 12 bases separated the two germline ends. Germline loops: CDR1 SGHNT, CDR2 YYREEE (reference sequence). CDR3 bases: TGTGCCAGCAGCCTTGACGGACCGAACTATGGCTACACCTTC. Translating it yields CASSLDGPNYGYTF.

V gene TRBV5-1 combines with J gene TRBJ2-7; no clear D. The V gene's germline CDR1 is SGHRS and CDR2 YFSETQ. Trimming removed 3 bases at V and 5 bases at J, with 15 bases between. The CDR3 is made up of 14 amino acids. DNA for the CDR3: TGCGCCAGCAGCTACTTAATGCTAAGCAACGAGCAGTACTTC. As protein: CASSYLMLSNEQYF.

The gene calls are TRBV19 and TRBJ2-7; D might be TRBD2 (6 bases). The CDR3 is 13 residues long. Germline V gives CDR1 LNHDA, CDR2 SQIVND (reference sequence). V was pared by 3 bases and J by 5 bases, with 11 bases between. As DNA, the CDR3 is TGTGCCAGTAGTATTCGCGGGGTCCACGAGCAGTACTTC. It yields the protein CASSIRGVHEQYF.

The chain links TRBV7-9 to TRBJ1-1; D unclear. The CDR3 has 13 residues. CDR1 and CDR2 (germline): SEHNR, FQNEAQ (reference sequence). V shed 8 bases and J shed 0 bases, with 10 bases lying between them. The CDR3 bases are TGTGCCAGCTCGGGTAGCTTGAACACTGAAGCTTTCTTT. It specifies CASSGSLNTEAFF.

The CDR3, as DNA: TGTGCCAGTAGTATCCCCGGAAGGGCAGGGATGAATGAGCAGTTCTTC. Its translation is CASSIPGRAGMNEQFF. The chain links TRBV19 to TRBJ2-1, with D possibly being TRBD1 (5 bases). From germline, CDR1 is LNHDA and CDR2 SQIVND (reference sequence). Deletions cut 3 bases from V and 7 bases from J, with 19 bases between. This CDR3 has 16 amino acids.

This clone was detected only once. V is TRBV9 and J is TRBJ1-1; no reliable D call. This CDR3 is 14 amino acids long. V lost 0 bases to trimming and J lost 1 base, with 7 bases between them. Per the germline V gene, CDR1 is SGDLS and CDR2 is YYNGEE. CDR3 sequence: CASSVAGKNTEAFF. Written as DNA, the CDR3 is TGTGCCAGCAGCGTAGCTGGGAAGAACACTGAAGCTTTCTTT.

The chain joins TRBV18 to TRBJ2-5; D remains unclear. In germline, CDR1 is KGHSH, CDR2 LQKENI. This CDR3 is built from 13 residues. V dropped 4 bases and J dropped 1 base, with 7 bases sitting between them. The CDR3 DNA follows: TGTGCCAGCTCACTTGGGCCCCAAGAGACCCAGTACTTC. Its protein is CASSLGPQETQYF.

The chain recombines TRBV9 with TRBJ1-3; D is uncertain. V was shortened by 1 base and J by 0 bases, with 14 bases between the two germline ends. From germline, CDR1 is SGDLS and CDR2 YYNGEE. The CDR3 extends over 17 amino acids. The CDR3 DNA follows: TGTGCCAGCAGCGTATTTAAGGACCCCATCTCTGGAAACACCATATATTTT. Translating it yields CASSVFKDPISGNTIYF.

J is TRBJ1-5 and V is TRBV30, with D perhaps TRBD1 (5 bases). Per germline, CDR1 GTSNPN and CDR2 SVGIG (reference sequence). The CDR3 is 13 amino acids. Trimming shortened V by 5 bases and J by 5 bases, and 13 bases separated the two germline ends. In nucleotides, the CDR3 is TGTGCCTGGGCGCAGGGTCTAGATCAGCCCCAGCATTTT. This translates into CAWAQGLDQPQHF.

The chain employs TRBV10-1 and TRBJ2-5, with D hard to call. With 3 bases removed from V and 5 bases from J, the gap between germline ends came to 16 bases. The CDR3 loop spans 15 amino acids. Germline lookup yields CDR1 WNHNN and CDR2 SYGVQD (reference sequence). This chain's CDR3 is CASSEGRRLGETQYF. As DNA, the CDR3 is TGCGCCAGCAGTGAAGGTCGGCGGTTAGGTGAGACCCAGTACTTC.

V usage is TRBV4-1 and J usage is TRBJ2-2, with D perhaps matching TRBD1 or TRBD2 (5 bases each). CDR3 size: 15 residues. Per germline, CDR1 MGHRA and CDR2 YSYEKL. The V and J ends lost 5 bases and 6 bases respectively, with 16 bases between them. CDR3 protein: CASSAGPGPAGELFF. The DNA for the CDR3 is TGCGCCAGCAGCGCGGGCCCAGGGCCAGCCGGGGAGCTGTTTTTT.

This clone showed up just once. The V and J genes are TRBV7-9 and TRBJ1-1; the D is unclear. CDR1 is SEHNR and CDR2 is FQNEAQ in the germline V gene (reference sequence). The CDR3 covers 9 residues. Between the trimmed V and J ends, which lost 2 bases and 12 bases, there was a span of 4 bases. The CDR3 reads CASSLPPFF. CDR3 bases: TGTGCCAGCAGCTTACCGCCTTTCTTT. Full variable domain (rest looked up from reference TRBV7-9 and TRBJ1-1): DTGVSQNPRHKITKRGQNVTFRCDPISEHNRLYWYRQTLGQGPEFLTYFQNEAQLEKSRLLSDRFSAERPKGSFSTLEIQRTEQGDSAMYLCASSLPPFFGQGTRLTVV.

V usage is TRBV5-1 and J usage is TRBJ1-6; TRBD1 agrees at 8 bases. The junction had 6 bases not matched to a gene; V was cut back by 4 bases and J by 0 bases. The CDR3 has 17 amino acids. Germline V lookup: CDR1 SGHRS, CDR2 YFSETQ. CDR3 protein: CASSPDRASSYNSPLHF. DNA for the CDR3: TGCGCCAGCAGCCCGGACAGGGCTAGCTCCTATAATTCACCCCTCCACTTT. Using reference TRBV5-1 and TRBJ1-6 for the parts outside the CDR3, the full variable domain is KAGVTQTPRYLIKTRGQQVTLSCSPISGHRSVSWYQQTPGQGLQFLFEYFSETQRNKGNFPGRFSGRQFSNSRSEMNVSTLELGDSALYLCASSPDRASSYNSPLHFGNGTRLTVT.

The chain recombines TRBV27 with TRBJ1-4; D perhaps matches TRBD1 (6 bases). Per germline, CDR1 MNHEY and CDR2 SMNVEV (reference sequence). The CDR3 contains 18 residues. Trimming took 2 bases from V and 1 from J, leaving 17 bases between them. In DNA, the CDR3 is TGTGCCAGCAGTTTACGGTCCCCCCCGGGACAAACTAATGAAAAACTGTTTTTT. It specifies CASSLRSPPGQTNEKLFF.

The J gene is TRBJ2-1, the V gene TRBV5-8; no clear D. The CDR3 spans 12 residues. Germline V gene lookup returns CDR1 SGHTS and CDR2 YDEGEE. V was clipped by 6 bases and J by 5 bases, with 9 bases between them. The CDR3 protein is CASTWVDNEQFF. CDR3 in DNA: TGTGCCAGCACCTGGGTAGACAATGAGCAGTTCTTC.

The table lists this clone with a few counts. This chain uses TRBV6-4 with TRBJ1-5; D is ambiguous. Trimming took off 3 bases at V and 1 base at J, with 10 bases between the two ends. Germline V gene data show CDR1 as MRHNA and CDR2 as SNTAGT. The CDR3 runs to 15 residues. The CDR3 loop reads CASSDNPGSNQPQHF. CDR3 bases: TGTGCCAGCAGTGATAACCCGGGGAGCAATCAGCCCCAGCATTTT.

The chain is built from TRBV10-3 and TRBJ2-7; the match to TRBD2 covers 8 bases. Trimming at V came to 2 bases and at J to 7 bases, leaving 7 bases not matched to a gene. Germline CDR1 is ENHRY and CDR2 is SYGVKD. The CDR3 is 14 amino acids. The CDR3 spells CAISELSGVREQYF. CDR3 nucleotides: TGTGCCATCAGTGAGCTTAGCGGGGTTCGGGAGCAGTACTTC.

The rearrangement joins TRBV7-2 to TRBJ1-2, with TRBD1 identical over 7 bases. The CDR3 extends over 15 amino acids. CDR1 and CDR2 (germline): SGHTA, FQGNSA. The J segment lost 1 base and the V segment lost 5 bases, leaving 7 bases of the junction unmatched. The CDR3 spells CASSPSAGGNYGYTF. In nucleotides, the CDR3 is TGTGCCAGCAGCCCTTCGGCAGGGGGTAACTATGGCTACACCTTC.

V gene TRBV6-5 combines with J gene TRBJ2-2; no clear D gene. CDR3 length equals 14 residues. Germline V gives CDR1 MNHEY, CDR2 SVGAGI. V was clipped by 9 bases and J by 0 bases, with 11 bases between them. CDR3 nucleotides: TGTGCCAGTTCACAGTCTTCGAACACCGGGGAGCTGTTTTTT. Its translation is CASSQSSNTGELFF.

The genes are TRBV30 and TRBJ2-3; unclear D gene. Germline V gene lookup returns CDR1 GTSNPN and CDR2 SVGIG (reference sequence). The length of the CDR3 is 13 residues. Trimming took off 1 base at V and 0 bases at J, with 5 bases between the two ends. This CDR3 reads CAWSATSTDTQYF. CDR3 coding DNA: TGTGCCTGGAGTGCCACCAGCACAGATACGCAGTATTTT.

The rearrangement joins TRBV11-2 to TRBJ2-7, with 8 bases that match TRBD2. Germline V gene data show CDR1 as SGHAT and CDR2 as FQNNGV. The CDR3 has 17 residues. V shed 5 bases and J 2 bases; nucleotides not matched to a gene: 14. CDR3 sequence reads: CASSPSPGGRRTYEQYF. The DNA for the CDR3 is TGTGCCAGCAGCCCAAGTCCGGGGGGGCGTCGTACCTACGAGCAGTACTTC.

V gene TRBV7-2 combines with J gene TRBJ2-1, with 7 bases lining up with TRBD2. This CDR3 is 15 amino acids long. V dropped 2 bases and J dropped 10; count of bases not matched to a gene: 11. Germline CDR1 is SGHTA and CDR2 is FQGNSA. CDR3: CASSLSWGGSQEQFF. The CDR3 nucleotides read TGTGCCAGCAGCTTATCATGGGGAGGGAGCCAGGAGCAGTTCTTC.

The chain links TRBV28 to TRBJ1-2, with D hard to call. There are 13 residues in the CDR3. Germline CDR1 reads MDHEN; CDR2 reads SYDVKM. The V end lost 2 bases, the J end lost 1 base, and 5 bases lay between the germline ends. CDR3 region: CASSLLINYGYTF. The CDR3, as DNA: TGTGCCAGCAGTTTACTGATTAACTATGGCTACACCTTC.

This chain links TRBV4-2 with TRBJ2-5, with a possible D match to TRBD2 (6 bases). The CDR3 is made up of 15 amino acids. Germline CDR1 and CDR2: LGHNA and YNFKEQ. Trimming removed 3 bases at V and 6 bases at J, with 17 bases between. Here the CDR3 DNA reads TGTGCCAGCAGCCATGGAGGAGGGGCAATTAAGACCCAGTACTTC. It encodes CASSHGGGAIKTQYF.